The 23 T cell receptor beta chains given below trace back to one sample, sequenced in a study of beta chain features in type 1 diabetes. Whole-study results and caveats: Type 1 diabetes patients had TCRB CDR3s that were shorter (moderately but significantly so) in all four CD4+ subsets.

These receptors are not linked to any known antigen. As every portion of the isolated RNA was reverse transcribed, the sequencing read expressed TCRB transcripts. This table comes from immunoSEQ multiplex PCR, and its TCRdb copy is limited to in-frame clones, with some not included. Among over 200,000 clones listed, approximately 10% were seen once. Sample: naive CD4+ T cells from blood. The source of these receptors is a man younger than 45 with type 1 diabetes.

There are a few counts of this clone. This CDR3 reads CASSTKPTYEQYF. CDR3 coding DNA: TGCGCCAGCAGCACCAAACCTACCTACGAGCAGTACTTC. The chain employs TRBV5-1 and TRBJ2-7; D not certain. CDR1 is SGHRS and CDR2 is YFSETQ in the germline V gene. The CDR3 loop spans 13 amino acids. Between the trimmed V and J ends, which lost 4 bases and 2 bases, there was a span of 10 bases.

This clone has a handful of counts. The V gene is TRBV29-1, the J gene TRBJ2-7, with a weak D call TRBD2 (5 bases). Germline values: CDR1 SQVTM, CDR2 ANQGSEA. There are 15 residues in the CDR3. V was shortened by 0 bases and J by 6 bases, with 18 bases between the two germline ends. This chain's CDR3 is CSVEDLTRASGEQYF. CDR3 nucleotides: TGCAGCGTTGAAGACCTCACGCGGGCATCGGGCGAGCAGTACTTC.

A few counts support this clone. The rearrangement joins TRBV5-1 to TRBJ2-5; 14 positions match TRBD2. V shed 3 bases and J 1 base; nucleotides not matched to a gene: 2. The CDR3 length is 16 residues. Per germline, CDR1 SGHRS and CDR2 YFSETQ. CDR3 sequence: CASSSTSGGAQETQYF. The CDR3 nucleotides read TGCGCCAGCAGCTCGACTAGCGGGGGGGCCCAAGAGACCCAGTACTTC.

This clone was recorded a few times. V is TRBV7-9 and J is TRBJ2-1, with TRBD1 as a possible D gene (6 bases). Trimming removed 2 bases from V and 8 bases from J, with 13 bases in between. The CDR3 is 14 amino acids. CDR1 is SEHNR and CDR2 is FQNEAQ in the germline V gene (reference sequence). The CDR3 DNA reads TGTGCCAGCAGCTTAAACCAGGGGACGGATGAGCAGTTCTTC. The encoded protein is CASSLNQGTDEQFF.

There are a few counts of this clone. The chain joins TRBV20-1 to TRBJ2-1; no reliable D call. CDR3 size: 10 residues. V was clipped by 5 bases and J by 4 bases, with 3 bases between them. Germline V gene lookup returns CDR1 DFQATT and CDR2 SNEGSKA (reference sequence). DNA for the CDR3: TGCAGTGCTTCTTACAATGAGCAGTTCTTC. This gives the protein CSASYNEQFF.

This chain joins TRBV2 and TRBJ1-1, with 7 bases matching TRBD1. This CDR3 region has 14 residues. Trimming took 6 bases from V and 4 from J; bases not matched to a gene: 8. CDR1 is SNHLY and CDR2 is FYNNEI in the germline V gene. The CDR3 coding sequence is TGTGCCAGCAGAGTACAGGGGCCCCCCACTGAAGCTTTCTTT. The encoded protein is CASRVQGPPTEAFF.

The CDR3 nucleotides are TGTGCCAGCTCACGAAACTCCCCAGGTGCGGGCACTGAAGCTTTCTTT. It yields the protein CASSRNSPGAGTEAFF. This chain uses TRBV18 with TRBJ1-1, with no clear D. CDR3 size: 16 residues. Germline-derived CDR1 and CDR2 are KGHSH and LQKENI. V was trimmed by 4 bases and J by 4 bases, leaving 19 bases between them.

V and J are TRBV27 and TRBJ2-7, with D possibly being TRBD1 (6 bases). This CDR3 is 14 amino acids long. Per the germline V gene, CDR1 is MNHEY and CDR2 is SMNVEV (reference sequence). V gave up 6 bases and J gave up 2 bases, with 14 bases separating them. The CDR3 protein is CASSARTAAYEQYF. Here the CDR3 DNA reads TGTGCCAGCAGCGCAAGGACAGCGGCCTACGAGCAGTACTTC.

J is TRBJ1-6 and V is TRBV6-5; D is undetermined. Trimming took off 6 bases at V and 9 bases at J, with 12 bases between the two ends. Per germline, CDR1 MNHEY and CDR2 SVGAGI. The CDR3 sequence is 13 residues long. The CDR3 loop is CASSPQIRSPLHF. The CDR3 coding sequence is TGTGCCAGCAGCCCCCAGATCCGTTCACCCCTCCACTTT.

In this sample, this clone turned up a few times. The rearrangement links TRBV4-3 to TRBJ1-1; tentative D call: TRBD1 (5 bases). V was cut by 3 bases and J by 3 bases, with 5 bases left in between. The CDR3 runs 12 residues. Germline CDR1 and CDR2: LGHNA and YSLEER. The CDR3 DNA sequence: TGCGCCAGCAGCCAGGGGCACACTGAAGCTTTCTTT. Protein product: CASSQGHTEAFF.

This rearrangement joins TRBV7-3 to TRBJ2-3; the match to TRBD2 covers 10 bases. J was trimmed by 1 base and V by 4 bases; bases with no gene match: 2. The CDR3 contains 15 residues. Germline V gene data show CDR1 as SGHTA and CDR2 as FQGTGA. This chain's CDR3 is CASSSSGGGTDTQYF. CDR3 sequence (DNA): TGTGCCAGCAGCTCGAGCGGGGGGGGCACAGATACGCAGTATTTT.

This clone was observed a handful of times. CDR3 in DNA: TGTGCCAGCAGCTTCAGGGGAAATCAGCCCCAGCATTTT. It is translated as CASSFRGNQPQHF. The J gene is TRBJ1-5, the V gene TRBV7-2, with TRBD1 as a possible D gene (6 bases). Between the trimmed V and J ends, which lost 3 bases and 4 bases, there was a span of 7 bases. CDR1 and CDR2 from the germline V gene are SGHTA and FQGNSA. The CDR3 is 13 residues long.

The sample holds a few counts of this clone. The chain recombines TRBV18 with TRBJ1-2; 8 bases map to TRBD1. In germline, CDR1 is KGHSH, CDR2 LQKENI. V was clipped by 1 base and J by 6 bases; unmatched bases: 1. CDR3 size: 13 residues. In DNA form, the CDR3 reads TGTGCCAGCTCACCACGGACAGGGAATGGCTACACCTTC. It specifies CASSPRTGNGYTF.

The gene calls are TRBV7-6 and TRBJ2-5, with 7 positions matching TRBD2. Per the germline V gene, CDR1 is SGHVS and CDR2 is FNYEAQ. Losses at the gene ends were 4 bases for V and 5 bases for J; bases not matched to a gene: 13. CDR3 size: 16 residues. The CDR3: CASSSGRAGVSETQYF. CDR3 in DNA: TGTGCCAGCAGCTCGGGACGGGCGGGGGTATCGGAGACCCAGTACTTC.

V is TRBV6-5 and J is TRBJ1-6; tentative D call: TRBD1 (6 bases). V was shortened by 10 bases and J by 9 bases, with 16 bases between the two germline ends. The CDR3 is made up of 13 amino acids. Germline CDR1 and CDR2: MNHEY and SVGAGI. The CDR3 spells CATQRDNTSPLHF. CDR3 coding DNA: TGTGCCACCCAAAGGGACAACACTTCACCCCTCCACTTT.

The chain uses TRBV28 and TRBJ2-5, with 15 bases aligning to TRBD2. Looked up from germline, CDR1 is MDHEN and CDR2 is SYDVKM. Trimming at V came to 8 bases and at J to 7 bases, leaving 5 bases not matched to a gene. This CDR3 contains 14 residues. CDR3 DNA sequence: TGTGCCAGCGGACTAGCGGGGGGGCTGGGGACCCAGTACTTC. Protein: CASGLAGGLGTQYF.

About this clone: The junction differs from germline at one of its ends, possibly a read error. The V and J genes are TRBV7-9 and TRBJ2-6; 10 nucleotides line up with TRBD1. This CDR3 has 16 amino acids. From germline, CDR1 is SEHNR and CDR2 FQNEAQ (reference sequence). The DNA of the CDR3 is TGTGCCAGCAATAATGACTCCGGGACAGGGGTCAACGTCCTGACTTTC. Its translation: CASNNDSGTGVNVLTF. Supplemented by reference TRBV7-9 and TRBJ2-6, the full variable domain reads DTGVSQNPRHKITKRGQNVTFRCDPISEHNRLYWYRQTLGQGPEFLTYFQNEAQLEKSRLLSDRFSAERPKGSFSTLEIQRTEQGDSAMYLCASNNDSGTGVNVLTFGAGSRLTVL.

This clone appeared a few times. The V gene is TRBV29-1, the J gene TRBJ2-5; no firm D call. Germline CDR1 is SQVTM and CDR2 is ANQGSEA. Trimming pared 6 bases from V and 5 bases from J, leaving 10 bases between. The length of the CDR3 is 11 residues. The CDR3 spells CSVREVETQYF. The CDR3 DNA follows: TGCAGCGTCAGAGAGGTCGAGACCCAGTACTTC.

This clone was seen a handful of times. The chain has TRBV4-1 and TRBJ1-2; D is undetermined. Deletions cut 5 bases from V and 4 bases from J, with 8 bases between. The V gene's germline CDR1 is MGHRA and CDR2 YSYEKL. The CDR3 sequence is 12 residues long. The DNA of the CDR3 is TGCGCCAGCAGCGGACTGGCCTATGGCTACACCTTC. It specifies CASSGLAYGYTF.

This clone was detected a few times. The chain carries TRBV9 and TRBJ2-1; 9 bases align to TRBD1. In germline, CDR1 is SGDLS, CDR2 YYNGEE. The junction had 3 bases not matched to a gene; V was cut back by 0 bases and J by 5 bases. This CDR3 region has 15 residues. This CDR3 is CASSVGDRVDNEQFF. DNA of the CDR3: TGTGCCAGCAGCGTAGGGGACAGGGTGGACAATGAGCAGTTCTTC.

The chain employs TRBV4-3 and TRBJ1-1; D possibly corresponds to TRBD1 (5 bases). Trimming took 5 bases from V and 0 from J, leaving 10 bases between them. Germline-derived CDR1 and CDR2 are LGHNA and YSLEER. The CDR3 covers 14 residues. This chain's CDR3 is CASSIRQMNTEAFF. DNA for the CDR3: TGCGCCAGCAGCATCCGACAGATGAACACTGAAGCTTTCTTT.

CDR3 sequence: CASKDRVVVEKLFF. CDR3 coding DNA: TGTGCCAGCAAAGACAGGGTTGTCGTCGAAAAACTGTTTTTT. This chain connects TRBV6-5 to TRBJ1-4, with 7 bases that match TRBD1. V lost 7 bases and J lost 8; bases outside the gene matches: 10. CDR3 length: 14 amino acids. Per the germline V gene, CDR1 is MNHEY and CDR2 is SVGAGI.

The CDR3 nucleotides read TGCAGCGTTGCAGGGCAATCCTACAATGAGCAGTTCTTC. Translation: CSVAGQSYNEQFF. The chain is built from TRBV29-1 and TRBJ2-1, with D tentatively TRBD1 (5 bases). This CDR3 is 13 amino acids long. V gave up 4 bases and J gave up 1 base, with 8 bases separating them. Germline CDR1 SQVTM, CDR2 ANQGSEA.